The sample holds a few counts of the clone carrying this TCR beta chain. The table came from immunoSEQ multiplex PCR; TCRdb's copy has only in-frame clones and leaves some out. The sample includes around 260,000 clones, approximately 85% of them seen just once. Trimming cost V 4 bases and J 0 bases; bases outside gene matches: 6. CDR1 MDHEN and CDR2 SYDVKM come from the germline V gene. The CDR3 runs 16 residues. The data are from a study of blood T cell repertoires in COVID-19. For the study at large: Sites in the United States, Italy and Spain provided acute and convalescent COVID-19 samples.

V is TRBV28 and J is TRBJ2-7, with TRBD2 matching over 10 bases. The material sequenced was peripheral blood. This clonotype was sampled from a human donor in a cohort sampled during active COVID-19. The CDR3 region is CASSSPGTSASYEQYF. CDR3 DNA sequence: TGTGCCAGCAGTTCTCCCGGGACTAGCGCCTCCTACGAGCAGTACTTC.